Listed below are T cell receptor beta chains from one sample, sequenced in a study of cytomegalovirus exposure and HLA in healthy donors. This table comes from immunoSEQ multiplex PCR, and its TCRdb copy is limited to in-frame clones, with some not included. The table has 150,000 to 200,000 clones, 70% to 90% seen once. The sample consisted of PBMCs. Source of these receptors: a girl aged 5 to 17 in good health and CMV-seropositive. CDR3s include the opening cysteine and the closing phenylalanine or tryptophan. The D gene is left open where the match is weak. The size entry is marked missing in some rows and otherwise reads once, few, many or a size class.

D gene	J gene	clone size	V gene	CDR3 DNA	CDR3 protein
-	TRBJ1-5	-	TRBV30	TGTGCCTGGAGTGTATGGGCGGGAGGCAATCAGCCCCAGCATTTT	CAWSVWAGGNQPQHF
-	TRBJ2-7	-	TRBV19	TGTGCCAGTAGTAGTACAGGGACCTACGAGCAGTACTTC	CASSSTGTYEQYF
-	TRBJ2-1	-	TRBV13	TGTGCCAGTACCTACCAAAGGGGGAATGAGCAGTTCTTC	CASTYQRGNEQFF
-	TRBJ2-3	-	TRBV10-3	TGTGCCATCAGTGTTGTAGAAGATACGCAGTATTTT	CAISVVEDTQYF
TRBD2	TRBJ2-5	once	TRBV5-6	TGTGCCAGCAGCTGGGGACTAGCGGGGACTCTAGAGACCCAGTACTTC	CASSWGLAGTLETQYF
TRBD2	TRBJ2-1	-	TRBV6-6	TGTGCCAGCAGTTACTCCACTAGCGGGGTCAATGAGCAGTTCTTC	CASSYSTSGVNEQFF
TRBD1	TRBJ1-2	-	TRBV19	TGTGCCACGGGCGGACAGGTGGCTGGAGGCCGTGGCTACACCTTC	CATGGQVAGGRGYTF
-	TRBJ1-5	-	TRBV6-6	TGTGCCAGCCGCCTTGGGCCACTTGTAAGCAATCAGCCCCAGCATTTT	CASRLGPLVSNQPQHF
TRBD1	TRBJ1-2	once	TRBV27	TGTGCCAGCAGTCCAACCAGGGGGGCCTATGGCTACACCTTC	CASSPTRGAYGYTF
-	TRBJ2-7	once	TRBV18	TGTGCCAGCTCCCGGGACTACGAGCAGTACTTC	CASSRDYEQYF
TRBD1	TRBJ1-2	-	TRBV30	TGTGCCTGGAGGTACGGGACAGGCTATGGCTACACCTTC	CAWRYGTGYGYTF
TRBD1	TRBJ1-1	once	TRBV2	TGTGCCAGCAGTGAATCCTGGACAGGGATGAACACTGAAGCTTTCTTT	CASSESWTGMNTEAFF
-	TRBJ2-5	-	TRBV27	TGTGCCAGCAGTTTGACGGGGGGCTTCCAAGAGACCCAGTACTTC	CASSLTGGFQETQYF
-	TRBJ2-5	few	TRBV7-2	TGTGCCAGCAGCCTCGGTCAGCGCCAAGAGACCCAGTACTTC	CASSLGQRQETQYF
-	TRBJ1-2	-	TRBV4-1	TGCGCCAGCAGCCAGGCCCAGGGATCCTATGGCTACACCTTC	CASSQAQGSYGYTF
-	TRBJ2-7	-	TRBV7-2	TGTGCCAGCAGTTTTACAGGGGCGGGGTACGAGCAGTACTTC	CASSFTGAGYEQYF
-	TRBJ1-2	few	TRBV27	TGTGCCAGCGGACCGACAGTCCCCTCCTTTTTC	CASGPTVPSFF
-	TRBJ1-2	-	TRBV28	TGTGCCAGCAGTCCGGGGTCTGGCTATGGCTACACCTTC	CASSPGSGYGYTF
-	TRBJ2-3	-	TRBV6-6	TGTGCCAGCAGTTACTCCTCTAGGACAGATACGCAGTATTTT	CASSYSSRTDTQYF
-	TRBJ1-1	-	TRBV29-1	TGCAGCGTACACAGGGTTTCCGAAACTGAAGCTTTCTTT	CSVHRVSETEAFF
TRBD2	TRBJ2-3	-	TRBV7-6	TGTGCCAGCAGCCGTTATGCACGCCTAGCGGGGGGAATCACAGATACGCAGTATTTT	CASSRYARLAGGITDTQYF
TRBD1	TRBJ2-2	-	TRBV9	TGTGCCAGCAGCGTCCCCTTTGGGGGACAGGGGGCTTATACCGGGGAGCTGTTTTTT	CASSVPFGGQGAYTGELFF
-	TRBJ1-1	-	TRBV5-6	TGTGCCAGCAGCTTTTTAGACAGGCGGAACACTGAAGCTTTCTTT	CASSFLDRRNTEAFF
TRBD1	TRBJ1-1	-	TRBV2	TGTGCCAGCAGTGAGTGGGACAGGGGTATGCCAGAAGCTTTCTTT	CASSEWDRGMPEAFF
TRBD1	TRBJ1-2	-	TRBV6-4	TGTGCCAGCAGTGACGGTGAACAGGGGTCATATGGCTACACCTTC	CASSDGEQGSYGYTF
-	TRBJ2-5	-	TRBV6-1	TGTGCCTTCACAGTCCCCGGGGGGACCCAGTACTTC	CAFTVPGGTQYF
-	TRBJ2-1	-	TRBV7-3	TGTGCCAGCAGCTCGCAGGTTTCGACCTACAATGAGCAGTTCTTC	CASSSQVSTYNEQFF
-	TRBJ1-1	-	TRBV5-4	TGTGCCAGCAGCATAGACAAAATGGAAGCTTTCTTT	CASSIDKMEAFF
-	TRBJ1-4	-	TRBV6-1	TGTGCCAGCAGTGAAGGGTTGCGTGCAGGGTCCGAAAAACTGTTTTTT	CASSEGLRAGSEKLFF
-	TRBJ1-6	-	TRBV5-1	TGCGCCAGCAGCTTGCGGGCAGGGTGGGAAGCTTCACCCCTCCACTTT	CASSLRAGWEASPLHF
TRBD1	TRBJ1-5	-	TRBV4-2	TGTGCCAGCAGCCATACCGGGACAGGGGACAATCAGCCCCAGCATTTT	CASSHTGTGDNQPQHF
-	TRBJ1-1	-	TRBV19	TGTGCCAGTAGTCCCACGTGGGGTCAGGGAAACACTGAAGCTTTCTTT	CASSPTWGQGNTEAFF
-	TRBJ1-1	-	TRBV27	TGTGCCAGCAGTCAGTTGGGGGGAAACGATGAGGCTTTCTTT	CASSQLGGNDEAFF
TRBD1	TRBJ1-1	few	TRBV7-9	TGTGCCAGCAGAACCGGGACAGGGCCCAAAAACACTGAAGCTTTCTTT	CASRTGTGPKNTEAFF
-	TRBJ2-3	once	TRBV29-1	TGCAGCGTTGATACAGAAGAATATACGCAGTATTTT	CSVDTEEYTQYF
-	TRBJ1-1	few	TRBV15	TGTGCCACCAGCAGAGGGTGGGACTCTGGCCTTTTTCCGAACACTGAAGCTTTCTTT	CATSRGWDSGLFPNTEAFF
-	TRBJ2-7	-	TRBV19	TGTGCCAGTAGTTTACGGGCCAACAGGGACGAGCAGTACTTC	CASSLRANRDEQYF
-	TRBJ1-3	-	TRBV12-5	TGTGCTAGTGGTTTGGGGGGGACTTCAGCGGGAAACACCATATATTTT	CASGLGGTSAGNTIYF
-	TRBJ1-1	-	TRBV6-5	TGTGCCAGCAGACAAGGAGTGATGAACACTGAAGCTTTCTTT	CASRQGVMNTEAFF
TRBD2	TRBJ2-1	-	TRBV5-1	TGCGCCAGCAGCTTGGGACTAGCGGTCGATGAGCAGTTCTTC	CASSLGLAVDEQFF
TRBD2	TRBJ2-7	-	TRBV7-2	TGTGCCAGCAGCTTGGAAAGCGGGGGGGCCTACGAGCAGTACTTC	CASSLESGGAYEQYF
-	TRBJ1-1	-	TRBV19	TGTGCCAGTAACCAACGGAGCATGAACACTGAAGCTTTCTTT	CASNQRSMNTEAFF
-	TRBJ2-3	few	TRBV19	TGTGCCAGTAGGAGGGAGATGGGATTAACAGATACGCAGTATTTT	CASRREMGLTDTQYF
TRBD1	TRBJ2-7	few	TRBV6-6	TGTGCCAGCCACACCAAAGGAGGACAGGGAGGCGAGCAGTACTTC	CASHTKGGQGGEQYF